Presented here are 5 T cell receptor beta chains from one specimen sequenced in a study of T cells after yellow fever vaccination. Using its own MiXCR run on the 5' RACE reads, TCRdb lists one record per CDR3 protein. Here the sample spans a few hundred thousand distinct CDR3 sequences, roughly 8.7% being singletons. The sequences come from CD4+ T cells sorted from PBMCs, collected 5 days after the yellow fever booster vaccination. These receptors were collected from a man between 18 and 35 years old who received the YFV17D yellow fever vaccine.

This clonotype was counted a few times. The chain employs TRBV12-3 or TRBV12-4 and TRBJ1-2; D unclear. CDR3 length: 14 amino acids. V lost 1 base to trimming and J lost 8 bases, with 14 bases between them. The CDR3 is CASSLVPRQGGYTF. The CDR3 DNA reads TGTGCCAGCAGTTTAGTCCCCCGCCAAGGAGGCTACACCTTC.

This clonotype was counted only a few times. The V gene is TRBV4-1, the J gene TRBJ2-2; TRBD2 agrees at 10 bases. This CDR3 region has 15 residues. Looked up from germline, CDR1 is MGHRA and CDR2 is YSYEKL. V gave up 10 bases and J gave up 7 bases; unmatched junction bases: 12. The CDR3 here is CAMVLAGVFGGELFF. For the CDR3, the DNA is TGCGCCATGGTCCTAGCGGGGGTTTTCGGCGGGGAGCTGTTTTTT.

This sequence joins TRBV20-1 and TRBJ1-5; TRBD1 agrees at 9 bases. Germline-derived CDR1 and CDR2 are DFQATT and SNEGSKA (reference sequence). Germline trimming cut 3 bases from V and 6 bases from J; bases unmatched to any gene: 9. The CDR3 length is 15 residues. The CDR3 sequence is CSARQPGQGGQPQHF. For the CDR3, the DNA is TGCAGTGCTAGGCAACCGGGACAGGGAGGTCAGCCCCAGCATTTT.

The CDR3 protein is CAIDDRENTIYF. CDR3 DNA sequence: TGTGCCATCGACGACAGGGAGAACACCATATATTTT. The chain combines TRBV7-9 with TRBJ1-3; TRBD1 matches 7 bases. V lost 10 bases and J lost 7; bases outside the gene matches: 7. Germline lookup yields CDR1 SEHNR and CDR2 FQNEAQ (reference sequence). This CDR3 contains 12 residues.

This clonotype has ten or more counts. V and J are TRBV5-1 and TRBJ1-2, with D unclear. Trimming removed 2 bases at V and 0 bases at J, with 8 bases between. Germline values: CDR1 SGHRS, CDR2 YFSETQ. This CDR3 region has 14 residues. The CDR3 reads CASSLGTPNYGYTF. DNA of the CDR3: TGCGCCAGCAGCTTAGGCACCCCTAACTATGGCTACACCTTC.